This TCR beta chain is drawn from a study of blood T cells in healthy people across ages. CDR3 length: 12 residues. Germline loops: CDR1 MNHNS, CDR2 SASEGT. This clonotype was seen a handful of times. The antigen remains unidentified. At one end the junction does not follow the germline gene, possibly because of a read error. Peripheral blood, about 10 milliliters per donor, was collected. Whole-study findings and limits: Naive T cell percentage showed a strong correlation with the diversity of TCR beta. While age rose, TCR beta diversity per million T cells dropped in a roughly linear way.

A sample-barcoded 5' primer and a J-beta primer mix were used in a second PCR of roughly 6 to 11 cycles. One entry per CDR3 protein, called by TCRdb with MiXCR from the 5' RACE reads. Among 1,300,000 or so distinct CDR3 sequences listed, approximately 59% were seen once. This clonotype was sampled from a man in his late teens or twenties in good health. J is TRBJ2-1 and V is TRBV6-1; weak D call: TRBD2 (5 bases). Input material: blood. The CDR3 here is CASREAVDEQFF. In DNA, the CDR3 is TGTGCCAGCAGGGAAGCGGTCGATGAGCAGTTCTTC.